The 18 T cell receptor beta chains presented below share a single source sample, sequenced in a study of CXCR3-negative and CXCR3-positive naive CD8 T cells. Broader study findings: Compared with CXCR3-negative naive cells, CXCR3-positive naive cells showed more hydrophobic TRB CDR3s.

These receptors are not linked to any known antigen. Libraries were UMI-labeled 5' RACE TRB cDNA. TCRdb re-called the 5' RACE reads and shows each CDR3 protein once, DNA omitted. This specimen shows under 5,500 distinct CDR3 sequences; the ten leading clones hold roughly 2.5%. The sample consisted of naive CXCR3+ CD8+ T cells from blood. Indicated subset: CD45RO-CCR7+CD27+CD95- naive CD8+ T cells expressing CXCR3 (TNR3+). The receptors stem from a human donor in good health. Some clones in this sample may be carry-over from other donors' samples.

Judged by frequency, this clonotype is medium-sized. The CDR3 protein is CASRAHWGESSYEQYF. The V gene is TRBV10-2, the J gene TRBJ2-7; TCRdb picks TRBD1, but there is no DNA to check that call. Germline V CDR1 and CDR2: WSHSY, SAAADI. The CDR3 sequence is 16 residues long.

Measured by frequency, this clonotype is medium-sized. CDR3: CASSATYTDTQYF. The rearrangement links TRBV25-1 to TRBJ2-3. The germline V gene has CDR1 MGHDK and CDR2 SYGVNS. The CDR3 has 13 residues.

This chain links TRBV29-1 with TRBJ1-2. The CDR3 covers 14 residues. Germline values: CDR1 SQVTM, CDR2 ANQGSEA. CDR3: CSVVFQGGSYGYTF.

By frequency, this clonotype is medium-sized (0.01 to 0.1%). The J gene is TRBJ2-3, the V gene TRBV12-3 or TRBV12-4; TCRdb gives TRBD2 as the D gene, but with no DNA this cannot be confirmed. The CDR3 runs to 17 residues. The CDR3 loop reads CASRVTSGRALTDTQYF.

This chain joins TRBV11-2 and TRBJ1-5. CDR3 length: 14 amino acids. Germline assignment: CDR1 SGHAT and CDR2 FQNNGV. CDR3 amino acids: CASSLGEVNQPQHF.

This clonotype is identified as medium-sized from frequency. This rearrangement joins TRBV15 to TRBJ1-5. Germline lookup yields CDR1 LNHNV and CDR2 YYDKDF (reference sequence). The CDR3 sequence is 16 residues long. The CDR3 reads CATSRDRGSGNQPQHF. The complete variable domain, with remaining parts taken from reference TRBV15 and TRBJ1-5, reads DAMVIQNPRYQVTQFGKPVTLSCSQTLNHNVMYWYQQKSSQAPKLLFHYYDKDFNNEADTPDNFQSRRPNTSFCFLDIRSPGLGDTAMYLCATSRDRGSGNQPQHFGDGTRLSIL.

Its frequency marks this clonotype as large. This chain links TRBV15 with TRBJ1-1. Germline CDR1 and CDR2: LNHNV and YYDKDF (reference sequence). The CDR3 spans 15 residues. Here the CDR3 reads CATSRDLSYRTEAFF.

Frequency places this clonotype as medium-sized. The chain carries TRBV27 and TRBJ2-7. This CDR3 has 14 amino acids. Germline V gives CDR1 MNHEY, CDR2 SMNVEV (reference sequence). The CDR3 loop reads CASSLQSAAYEQYF.

This clonotype is called medium-sized based on its frequency. V is TRBV12-3 or TRBV12-4 and J is TRBJ1-5; TCRdb lists TRBD1, though no DNA is available to test this call. The CDR3 is 14 amino acids. CDR3 sequence: CASSLSGAGGPQHF.

This sequence joins TRBV2 and TRBJ2-1. Germline V gene data show CDR1 as SNHLY and CDR2 as FYNNEI. The length of the CDR3 is 12 residues. The CDR3 is CASMKLDHEQFF.

This clonotype ranks as large in terms of frequency. V and J are TRBV7-6 and TRBJ2-5; lacking DNA, the TRBD2 call made by TCRdb goes unchecked. This CDR3 spans 16 amino acids. Per germline, CDR1 SGHVS and CDR2 FNYEAQ. The CDR3 protein is CASSLGEAASQETQYF.

This clonotype is deemed medium-sized by its frequency. The chain has TRBV5-1 and TRBJ2-3; TCRdb names TRBD2, which stays unverified in the absence of DNA. CDR3 length: 16 amino acids. Germline CDR1 reads SGHRS; CDR2 reads YFSETQ. The CDR3 region is CASSLAEGRLADTQYF.

This clonotype is labeled medium-sized based on frequency. This chain joins TRBV3-1 and TRBJ2-5; lacking DNA, the TRBD2 call made by TCRdb goes unchecked. The CDR3 totals 18 residues. Germline V gene data show CDR1 as LGHDT and CDR2 as YNNKEL (reference sequence). The CDR3 loop reads CASSQVGLADSYQETQYF.

In terms of frequency, this clonotype is medium-sized. The V gene is TRBV29-1, the J gene TRBJ1-6; TCRdb's D call, TRBD1, is unchecked because there is no DNA. The CDR3 is made up of 13 amino acids. Germline CDR1 and CDR2: SQVTM and ANQGSEA. The CDR3 loop reads CSVSRGGNSPLHF. The full variable domain, rest sourced from reference TRBV29-1 and TRBJ1-6, is SAVISQKPSRDICQRGTSLTIQCQVDSQVTMMFWYRQQPGQSLTLIATANQGSEATYESGFVIDKFPISRPNLTFSTLTVSNMSPEDSSIYLCSVSRGGNSPLHFGNGTRLTVT.

This clonotype is identified as medium-sized from frequency. The CDR3 loop reads CASSFQPTVTEAFF. The V and J genes are TRBV12-3 or TRBV12-4 and TRBJ1-1. CDR3 length: 14 amino acids.

The chain has TRBV5-6 and TRBJ2-4. CDR3 length equals 16 residues. Germline V gene data show CDR1 as SGHDT and CDR2 as YYEEEE. The CDR3 sequence: CASSLESEQAKNIQYF.

This rearrangement joins TRBV29-1 to TRBJ2-1; TCRdb indicates TRBD2, and absent DNA this call remains unverified. Germline CDR1 SQVTM, CDR2 ANQGSEA. The CDR3 totals 14 residues. The chain's CDR3 is CSVLGGRVDNEQFF.

By frequency, this clonotype registers medium-sized (0.01 to 0.1%). The chain couples TRBV12-3 or TRBV12-4 to TRBJ1-2; TCRdb indicates TRBD1, and absent DNA this call remains unverified. The length of the CDR3 is 13 residues. Here the CDR3 reads CASSLVAGAGYTF.